This entry lists 22 T cell receptor beta chains sequenced from one sample in a study of shared clonotypes between healthy human individuals. Sequencing used immunoSEQ multiplex PCR; TCRdb keeps in-frame clones, though not all of them. The table shows 2 million to 3 million clones, with 93% occurring only once. The specimen sequenced was naive CD4+ T cells from PBMCs. Stated subset: CD45RA+ positively selected. The receptors stem from a man between 18 and 35 years old in good health. Some clones in this sample may be carry-over from other donors' samples.

This chain's CDR3 is CASSKSLIAKNIQYF. Written as DNA, the CDR3 is TGTGCCAGCAGCAAAAGTCTGATAGCCAAAAACATTCAGTACTTC. This chain joins TRBV21-1 and TRBJ2-4. TRBV21-1 counts as a pseudogene. The CDR3 sequence is 15 residues long.

As to this clone: The same CDR3 is also encoded by other DNA sequences in this sample. This rearrangement joins TRBV11-2 to TRBJ1-5, with D unresolved. The CDR3 consists of 14 residues. V was shortened by 0 bases and J by 4 bases, with 7 bases between the two germline ends. Germline assignment: CDR1 SGHAT and CDR2 FQNNGV. The CDR3, as DNA: TGTGCCAGCAGCTTAGATGTAGGAAATCAGCCCCAGCATTTT. As protein: CASSLDVGNQPQHF. The whole variable domain, remainder taken from reference TRBV11-2 and TRBJ1-5, is EAGVAQSPRYKIIEKRQSVAFWCNPISGHATLYWYQQILGQGPKLLIQFQNNGVVDDSQLPKDRFSAERLKGVDSTLKIQPAKLEDSAVYLCASSLDVGNQPQHFGDGTRLSIL.

This clone appeared a single time. The rearrangement joins TRBV30 to TRBJ2-3; D uncertain. Germline-derived CDR1 and CDR2 are GTSNPN and SVGIG (reference sequence). The CDR3 covers 12 residues. The V end lost 0 bases, the J end lost 5 bases, and 6 bases lay between the germline ends. The CDR3 DNA sequence: TGTGCCTGGAGTGTAAGTAAAGATACGCAGTATTTT. Amino acid sequence: CAWSVSKDTQYF.

A remark on this clone: Other DNA sequences of this sample code for an identical CDR3. The V call is TRBV9, the J call TRBJ2-3; D unresolved. Trimming took off 4 bases at V and 0 bases at J, with 6 bases between the two ends. Germline-derived CDR1 and CDR2 are SGDLS and YYNGEE. CDR3 length: 13 residues. The CDR3: CASSLSSTDTQYF. CDR3 DNA sequence: TGTGCCAGCAGCCTGTCCAGCACAGATACGCAGTATTTT. Looking up the rest from reference TRBV9 and TRBJ2-3 gives the full variable domain: DSGVTQTPKHLITATGQRVTLRCSPRSGDLSVYWYQQSLDQGLQFLIQYYNGEERAKGNILERFSAQQFPDLHSELNLSSLELGDSALYFCASSLSSTDTQYFGPGTRLTVL.

The chain recombines TRBV21-1 with TRBJ1-2; TRBD1 was called by the table and not checked on the DNA. TRBV21-1 is an annotated pseudogene. This CDR3 contains 15 residues. DNA for the CDR3: TGTGCCAGCAGCCACCGGGACAGGGCTAACTATGGCTACACCTTC. This encodes CASSHRDRANYGYTF.

The V call is TRBV7-6, the J call TRBJ2-5, with 9 bases fitting TRBD2. The V and J ends lost 6 bases and 1 base, in that order; junction bases with no gene match: 9. CDR3 size: 16 residues. Germline lookup yields CDR1 SGHVS and CDR2 FNYEAQ. Written as DNA, the CDR3 is TGTGCCAGCAGTTCCCGTAGGCGGGAGGGCCAAGAGACCCAGTACTTC. This gives the protein CASSSRRREGQETQYF.

The J gene is TRBJ1-1, the V gene TRBV28, with a weak D call TRBD1 (5 bases). CDR1 is MDHEN and CDR2 is SYDVKM in the germline V gene. The CDR3 runs to 16 residues. V lost 6 bases and J 7 bases, leaving 24 bases between the germline ends. The DNA of the CDR3 is TGTGCCAGCAGGACCGGCCTGGGGCAGCCCGAAATTGAAGCTTTCTTT. This sequence encodes CASRTGLGQPEIEAFF. The full variable domain, in which reference TRBV28 and TRBJ1-1 provide the parts outside the CDR3, is DVKVTQSSRYLVKRTGEKVFLECVQDMDHENMFWYRQDPGLGLRLIYFSYDVKMKEKGDIPEGYSVSREKKERFSLILESASTNQTSMYLCASRTGLGQPEIEAFFGQGTRLTVV.

The chain links TRBV19 to TRBJ1-1; D unclear. V shed 7 bases and J shed 1 base, with 4 bases lying between them. There are 11 residues in the CDR3. Germline CDR1 and CDR2: LNHDA and SQIVND (reference sequence). Here the CDR3 DNA reads TGTGCCAGTAAGAAGAACACTGAAGCTTTCTTT. It is translated as CASKKNTEAFF.

This clone was recorded once. The rearrangement joins TRBV4-1 to TRBJ2-1; D possibly corresponds to TRBD2 (6 bases). V was cut by 0 bases and J by 10 bases, with 13 bases left in between. CDR3 length: 14 amino acids. From germline, CDR1 is MGHRA and CDR2 YSYEKL. DNA for the CDR3: TGCGCCAGCAGCCAAGAAGGAGGGCAAAGGGAGCAGTTCTTC. Amino acids: CASSQEGGQREQFF.

The V call is TRBV29-1, the J call TRBJ2-3, with 9 nucleotides matching TRBD2. This CDR3 is 14 amino acids long. V shed 6 bases, J shed 0 bases, and the junction held 4 bases outside the gene matches. From germline, CDR1 is SQVTM and CDR2 ANQGSEA. Here the CDR3 DNA reads TGCAGCGTCCCTGGACTAGCGAGCACAGATACGCAGTATTTT. It encodes CSVPGLASTDTQYF.

This clone was picked up one time. The V gene is TRBV10-3, the J gene TRBJ2-7, with D tentatively TRBD1 (8 bases). CDR1 ENHRY and CDR2 SYGVKD come from the germline V gene. The CDR3 runs to 14 residues. V was pared by 5 bases and J by 3 bases, with 14 bases between. CDR3 amino acids: CAISLTGGGYEQYF. CDR3 DNA: TGTGCCATCAGTCTTACAGGGGGGGGCTACGAGCAGTACTTC.

This chain uses TRBV18 with TRBJ2-7; 7 nucleotides align to TRBD1. Trimming at V came to 5 bases and at J to 3 bases, leaving 4 bases not matched to a gene. There are 13 residues in the CDR3. Germline CDR1 KGHSH, CDR2 LQKENI. CDR3 sequence (DNA): TGTGCCAGCTCAACGGGACAGATCTACGAGCAGTACTTC. Its translation is CASSTGQIYEQYF.

V is TRBV6-5 and J is TRBJ1-2; D unclear. V was pared by 6 bases and J by 7 bases, with 15 bases between. This CDR3 has 13 residues. CDR1 is MNHEY, CDR2 SVGAGI, per germline. CDR3 region: CASSRESNSGYTF. The CDR3 region has the DNA TGTGCCAGCAGCCGGGAGAGTAACAGTGGCTACACCTTC.

The CDR3 nucleotides read TGTGCCAGCAGCCCCAACCCGGGACAGAACACTGAAGCTTTCTTT. Its translation is CASSPNPGQNTEAFF. The V call is TRBV5-6, the J call TRBJ1-1; weak D call: TRBD1 (6 bases). Per the germline V gene, CDR1 is SGHDT and CDR2 is YYEEEE. Trimming pared 4 bases from V and 1 base from J, leaving 14 bases between. CDR3 length: 15 amino acids.

V and J are TRBV7-2 and TRBJ1-1, with D tentatively TRBD1 (5 bases). V was pared by 3 bases and J by 3 bases, with 14 bases between. Looked up from germline, CDR1 is SGHTA and CDR2 is FQGNSA. The CDR3 runs 15 residues. The CDR3 coding sequence is TGTGCCAGCAGCTTTCTGGGGGGTTTGTACACTGAAGCTTTCTTT. The encoded protein is CASSFLGGLYTEAFF.

As concerns this clone: The sample holds other DNA sequences that translate to the same CDR3. V gene TRBV29-1 combines with J gene TRBJ2-7; no firm D call. This CDR3 region has 13 residues. The V gene lost 6 bases and the J gene lost 0 bases, with 12 bases spanning the gap. The V gene's germline CDR1 is SQVTM and CDR2 ANQGSEA. CDR3 region: CSVAGRNSYEQYF. The CDR3 region has the DNA TGCAGCGTCGCTGGACGCAACTCCTACGAGCAGTACTTC.

V is TRBV7-6 and J is TRBJ1-1; possibly TRBD1 for D (5 bases). The CDR3 is made up of 14 amino acids. Trimming removed 1 base from V and 5 bases from J, with 11 bases in between. The germline V gene encodes CDR1 SGHVS and CDR2 FNYEAQ. The CDR3: CASSLVSGATEAFF. Here the CDR3 DNA reads TGTGCCAGCAGCTTAGTAAGTGGGGCGACTGAAGCTTTCTTT.

CDR3 amino acids: CASSLGFSGRAESYEQYF. For the CDR3, the DNA is TGCGCCAGCAGCTTGGGGTTTAGCGGGAGGGCCGAAAGCTACGAGCAGTACTTC. The genes are TRBV5-1 and TRBJ2-7; 11 bases are shared with TRBD2. Trimming took 0 bases from V and 3 from J; bases not matched to a gene: 11. Germline CDR1 SGHRS, CDR2 YFSETQ. The CDR3 covers 18 residues.

The chain recombines TRBV11-3 with TRBJ2-2; the match to TRBD1 covers 7 bases. V lost 5 bases and J lost 2; bases outside the gene matches: 8. This CDR3 has 16 amino acids. Per the germline V gene, CDR1 is SGHNT and CDR2 is YENEEA. The CDR3 here is CASSPTTGKNTGELFF. The CDR3 DNA reads TGTGCCAGCAGCCCGACGACAGGGAAAAACACCGGGGAGCTGTTTTTT. The whole variable domain, remainder taken from reference TRBV11-3 and TRBJ2-2, is EAGVVQSPRYKIIEKKQPVAFWCNPISGHNTLYWYLQNLGQGPELLIRYENEEAVDDSQLPKDRFSAERLKGVDSTLKIQPAELGDSAVYLCASSPTTGKNTGELFFGEGSRLTVL.

The J gene is TRBJ1-3, the V gene TRBV19; D uncertain. Germline CDR1 LNHDA, CDR2 SQIVND (reference sequence). CDR3 length: 15 residues. V gave up 6 bases and J gave up 0 bases, with 12 bases separating them. The CDR3 region has the DNA TGTGCCAGTAGCCGAAGGGAGTCCTCTGGAAACACCATATATTTT. The encoded protein is CASSRRESSGNTIYF.

The chain couples TRBV14 to TRBJ2-7; 8 bases agree with TRBD2. Per the germline V gene, CDR1 is SGHDN and CDR2 is FVKESK. The CDR3 extends over 16 amino acids. V lost 2 bases, J lost 0 bases, and 6 bases stayed unmatched. Written as DNA, the CDR3 is TGTGCCAGCAGCCAACTAGCGGGTGAATTCTCCTACGAGCAGTACTTC. Its translation is CASSQLAGEFSYEQYF. Filled out from reference TRBV14 and TRBJ2-7, the complete variable domain reads EAGVTQFPSHSVIEKGQTVTLRCDPISGHDNLYWYRRVMGKEIKFLLHFVKESKQDESGMPNNRFLAERTGGTYSTLKVQPAELEDSGVYFCASSQLAGEFSYEQYFGPGTRLTVT.

V and J are TRBV7-3 and TRBJ2-1; D is unclear. The V gene's germline CDR1 is SGHTA and CDR2 FQGTGA. Trimming left V 5 bases short and J 6 bases short, with 17 bases between. The CDR3 length is 15 residues. CDR3 protein: CASSLESGYGNEQFF. CDR3 coding DNA: TGTGCCAGCAGCCTCGAGAGTGGGTACGGCAATGAGCAGTTCTTC.